Each of the 27 T cell receptor beta chains below was sequenced from the same sample in a study of cytotoxic CD8 clonotypes in ibrutinib-treated CLL. Clones were sequenced by immunoSEQ multiplex PCR, and TCRdb holds only the in-frame ones, with some missing. Of fewer than 40,000 clones in the sample, about 65% were seen once. The source material was PBMCs, sampled at disease progression, from a patient treated with ibrutinib. The receptors come from a human donor with chronic lymphocytic leukemia.

This chain links TRBV28 with TRBJ1-6; no definite D call. The CDR3 has 16 amino acids. Germline lookup yields CDR1 MDHEN and CDR2 SYDVKM. V was shortened by 5 bases and J by 0 bases, with 11 bases between the two germline ends. CDR3 nucleotide sequence: TGTGCCAGCAGTGGATACACGGGCTCCTATAATTCACCCCTCCACTTT. It encodes CASSGYTGSYNSPLHF. Complete variable domain (other parts from reference TRBV28 and TRBJ1-6): DVKVTQSSRYLVKRTGEKVFLECVQDMDHENMFWYRQDPGLGLRLIYFSYDVKMKEKGDIPEGYSVSREKKERFSLILESASTNQTSMYLCASSGYTGSYNSPLHFGNGTRLTVT.

The rearrangement joins TRBV29-1 to TRBJ1-2; D not certain. Per the germline V gene, CDR1 is SQVTM and CDR2 is ANQGSEA. The CDR3 length is 11 residues. Trimming cost V 5 bases and J 1 base, with 5 bases left between them. DNA of the CDR3: TGCAGCGTTTTGTATAACTATGGCTACACCTTC. The encoded protein is CSVLYNYGYTF.

J is TRBJ1-2 and V is TRBV7-2; 9 positions agree with TRBD1. The V gene end was trimmed by 5 bases and the J gene end by 8 bases; junction bases not matched to a gene: 12. The germline CDR1 and CDR2 sequences are SGHTA and FQGNSA. The CDR3 contains 15 residues. The CDR3 region has the DNA TGTGCCAGCAGCCAAATTCAACAGGGGGCGTACGGCTACACCTTC. It codes for CASSQIQQGAYGYTF.

This sequence joins TRBV7-7 and TRBJ2-1, with D possibly matching TRBD2 (5 bases). From germline, CDR1 is SSHAT and CDR2 FNYEAQ (reference sequence). This CDR3 has 10 amino acids. The CDR3 DNA reads as TGTGCTAGAGGTTCAGACTACCAGTTCTTC. Translated, it gives CARGSDYQFF.

Only a few counts were recorded for this clone. The chain carries TRBV28 and TRBJ2-4; D is unclear. The germline V gene has CDR1 MDHEN and CDR2 SYDVKM. V lost 4 bases to trimming and J lost 7 bases, with 5 bases between them. This CDR3 contains 11 residues. CDR3: CASSSRNIQYF. DNA of the CDR3: TGTGCCAGCAGTTCGAGGAACATTCAGTACTTC.

This chain joins TRBV19 and TRBJ2-5, with 11 nucleotides matching TRBD1. Looked up from germline, CDR1 is LNHDA and CDR2 is SQIVND (reference sequence). Trimming took 5 bases from V and 4 from J; bases not matched to a gene: 3. This CDR3 region has 14 residues. As DNA, the CDR3 is TGTGCCAGTAGTCCAGGACAGGGGGCAGAGACCCAGTACTTC. Translation gives CASSPGQGAETQYF.

Sample share makes this clone medium-sized. Mismatch with germline at one junction end may stem from a read error. The chain is built from TRBV7-7 and TRBJ2-2; TRBD1 is a possible D gene (5 bases). This CDR3 has 14 amino acids. Germline lookup yields CDR1 SSHAT and CDR2 FNYEAQ (reference sequence). CDR3 sequence: CASSLGQNTGELFF. CDR3 DNA sequence: TGTGCTAGCAGCCTAGGACAGAACACCGGGGAGCTGTTTTTT.

The genes are TRBV25-1 and TRBJ2-1; 10 bases fit TRBD2. Looked up from germline, CDR1 is MGHDK and CDR2 is SYGVNS. The CDR3 spans 18 residues. The V gene end was trimmed by 6 bases and the J gene end by 2 bases; junction bases not matched to a gene: 13. The CDR3 loop is CASRPRTSGVSTYNEQFF. CDR3 coding DNA: TGTGCCAGCAGACCGAGAACTAGCGGGGTATCCACCTACAATGAGCAGTTCTTC.

The sample holds a few counts of this clone. The V and J genes are TRBV14 and TRBJ1-2; D is perhaps TRBD1 (6 bases). V lost 3 bases and J lost 6, with 17 bases in between. Germline CDR1 reads SGHDN; CDR2 reads FVKESK. The CDR3 sequence is 15 residues long. The CDR3 is CASSQARGALNGYTF. Written as DNA, the CDR3 is TGTGCCAGCAGCCAGGCGCGGGGGGCGCTAAATGGCTACACCTTC.

A few counts support this clone. The chain links TRBV25-1 to TRBJ1-1, with 7 positions matching TRBD1. Germline loops: CDR1 MGHDK, CDR2 SYGVNS. Trimming took 6 bases from V and 11 from J; bases not matched to a gene: 15. The CDR3 length is 14 residues. The CDR3 here is CASSRQGGWLEAFF. The DNA of the CDR3 is TGTGCCAGCAGCCGACAGGGTGGATGGTTGGAGGCTTTCTTT.

The chain couples TRBV7-2 to TRBJ2-3; TRBD2 aligns across 8 bases. V was pared by 2 bases and J by 5 bases, with 12 bases of the junction left unmatched. From germline, CDR1 is SGHTA and CDR2 FQGNSA. This CDR3 has 17 amino acids. CDR3 DNA sequence: TGTGCCAGCAGCTTAACGGTACTAGCGGTCAGACGAGATACGCAGTATTTT. Translation gives CASSLTVLAVRRDTQYF.

This clone has more than one count but fewer than ten. The J gene is TRBJ2-5, the V gene TRBV14, with 11 bases matching TRBD1. The CDR3 has 15 residues. CDR1 and CDR2 from the germline V gene are SGHDN and FVKESK. J lost 4 bases, V lost 1 base, and 2 bases had no gene match. The CDR3 nucleotides are TGTGCCAGCAGCCAAGGGACAGGGGGCCGAGAGACCCAGTACTTC. It codes for CASSQGTGGRETQYF.

This clone was detected only a few times. The genes are TRBV7-2 and TRBJ2-3; possibly TRBD2 for D (6 bases). There are 15 residues in the CDR3. The V end lost 0 bases, the J end lost 5 bases, and 12 bases lay between the germline ends. Germline CDR1 is SGHTA and CDR2 is FQGNSA. CDR3 in amino acids: CASSLALLAQDTQYF. CDR3 DNA sequence: TGTGCCAGCAGCTTAGCGCTTCTAGCGCAAGATACGCAGTATTTT.

This sequence joins TRBV5-8 and TRBJ2-5, with 7 bases aligning to TRBD1. Per germline, CDR1 SGHTS and CDR2 YDEGEE. This CDR3 is 14 amino acids long. Unmatched junction bases numbered 6, after V lost 4 bases and J lost 3 bases. Here the CDR3 reads CASSPTGLEETQYF. CDR3 nucleotide sequence: TGTGCCAGCAGCCCGACAGGGTTGGAAGAGACCCAGTACTTC.

CDR3 sequence (DNA): TGTGCCAGCAGCTTAGCAGGTAGAGGGGGTCAGCCCCAGCATTTT. As protein: CASSLAGRGGQPQHF. The chain employs TRBV7-9 and TRBJ1-5; TRBD1 is a possible D gene (6 bases). V was trimmed by 0 bases and J by 6 bases, leaving 12 bases between them. This CDR3 has 15 residues. Germline loops: CDR1 SEHNR, CDR2 FQNEAQ (reference sequence).

The chain has TRBV30 and TRBJ1-1; possible D gene TRBD1, 6 bases. V lost 3 bases, J lost 4 bases, and 24 bases lay in between. The length of the CDR3 is 17 residues. Germline assignment: CDR1 GTSNPN and CDR2 SVGIG (reference sequence). CDR3 coding DNA: TGTGCCTGGAGGTTGTACGGGGGCGCCATTTCAGTCACTGAAGCTTTCTTT. Its protein is CAWRLYGGAISVTEAFF.

This chain connects TRBV9 to TRBJ2-7, with D unclear. The V gene lost 2 bases and the J gene lost 0 bases, with 9 bases spanning the gap. The CDR3 is 14 amino acids. Germline V CDR1 and CDR2: SGDLS, YYNGEE. In DNA form, the CDR3 reads TGTGCCAGCAGCGTCCACGGATCCTCCTACGAGCAGTACTTC. As protein: CASSVHGSSYEQYF. Complete variable domain (other parts from reference TRBV9 and TRBJ2-7): DSGVTQTPKHLITATGQRVTLRCSPRSGDLSVYWYQQSLDQGLQFLIQYYNGEERAKGNILERFSAQQFPDLHSELNLSSLELGDSALYFCASSVHGSSYEQYFGPGTRLTVT.

The V gene is TRBV2, the J gene TRBJ1-2, with D possibly being TRBD1 (5 bases). Germline V gives CDR1 SNHLY, CDR2 FYNNEI. The V and J ends lost 0 bases and 8 bases respectively, with 7 bases between them. The CDR3 is made up of 12 amino acids. DNA of the CDR3: TGTGCCAGCAGTGAAGCCAGGGACGGCTACACCTTC. Its protein product is CASSEARDGYTF. Complete variable domain (other parts from reference TRBV2 and TRBJ1-2): EPEVTQTPSHQVTQMGQEVILRCVPISNHLYFYWYRQILGQKVEFLVSFYNNEISEKSEIFDDQFSVERPDGSNFTLKIRSTKLEDSAMYFCASSEARDGYTFGSGTRLTVV.

Only one count was recorded for this clone. The genes are TRBV10-2 and TRBJ2-1; 8 positions agree with TRBD1. The CDR3 is 15 amino acids. Germline assignment: CDR1 WSHSY and CDR2 SAAADI. Germline trimming cut 4 bases from V and 8 bases from J; bases unmatched to any gene: 10. In DNA form, the CDR3 reads TGCGCCAGCAGTGCAGCGACAGGGGACTGGGATGAGCAGTTCTTC. This translates into CASSAATGDWDEQFF.

There are a few counts of this clone. The chain has TRBV19 and TRBJ1-5; 7 bases are shared with TRBD1. Germline CDR1 LNHDA, CDR2 SQIVND (reference sequence). The CDR3 contains 16 residues. The V segment lost 3 bases and the J segment 4 bases; nucleotides outside the gene matches: 9. CDR3 region: CASSIPWTGMNQPQHF. Written as DNA, the CDR3 is TGTGCCAGTAGTATTCCCTGGACAGGCATGAATCAGCCCCAGCATTTT.

The table lists this clone with a few counts. This rearrangement joins TRBV30 to TRBJ2-3; 14 positions agree with TRBD2. The V and J ends lost 3 bases and 5 bases, in that order; junction bases with no gene match: 7. This CDR3 has 16 residues. Looked up from germline, CDR1 is GTSNPN and CDR2 is SVGIG (reference sequence). The CDR3 nucleotides read TGTGCCTGGAGCCCGGGACTAGCGGGAGAGATAGATACGCAGTATTTT. Protein product: CAWSPGLAGEIDTQYF.

CDR3 sequence: CASMPTWKGVGYTF. The CDR3 nucleotides read TGTGCCAGCATGCCGACTTGGAAAGGGGTTGGCTACACCTTC. The chain recombines TRBV27 with TRBJ1-2; weak D call: TRBD1 (5 bases). The CDR3 totals 14 residues. Per germline, CDR1 MNHEY and CDR2 SMNVEV (reference sequence). V was pared by 7 bases and J by 7 bases, with 19 bases between.

This clone was recorded only once. This chain uses TRBV7-2 with TRBJ1-1; D gene ambiguous. V was trimmed by 7 bases and J by 8 bases, leaving 11 bases between them. Germline CDR1 and CDR2: SGHTA and FQGNSA. The CDR3 is 11 residues long. CDR3: CASNRLGEAFF. Written as DNA, the CDR3 is TGTGCCAGCAACCGCCTTGGGGAAGCTTTCTTT.

This clone showed up just a few times. The J gene is TRBJ2-3, the V gene TRBV5-1; 8 bases line up with TRBD1. Losses at the gene ends were 4 bases for V and 0 bases for J; bases not matched to a gene: 4. Germline loops: CDR1 SGHRS, CDR2 YFSETQ. The CDR3 sequence is 15 residues long. CDR3 region: CASSQGAASTDTQYF. The CDR3 DNA reads TGCGCCAGCAGCCAGGGGGCGGCTAGCACAGATACGCAGTATTTT.

The chain has TRBV19 and TRBJ2-1; D unclear. CDR3 length: 17 residues. Germline V gene data show CDR1 as LNHDA and CDR2 as SQIVND (reference sequence). The V end was cut by 1 base, the J end by 4 bases, with 17 bases between. The CDR3 protein is CASSIVGWQAGYNEQFF. DNA of the CDR3: TGTGCCAGTAGTATAGTCGGCTGGCAGGCCGGATACAATGAGCAGTTCTTC.

This chain joins TRBV14 and TRBJ2-7; D possibly corresponds to TRBD1 (6 bases). The CDR3 is made up of 13 amino acids. Germline CDR1 reads SGHDN; CDR2 reads FVKESK. V was cut by 8 bases and J by 0 bases, with 11 bases left in between. CDR3 sequence reads: CASGDTISYEQYF. The CDR3 DNA reads TGTGCCAGCGGGGACACGATCTCCTACGAGCAGTACTTC. Drawing the rest from reference TRBV14 and TRBJ2-7, the complete variable domain is EAGVTQFPSHSVIEKGQTVTLRCDPISGHDNLYWYRRVMGKEIKFLLHFVKESKQDESGMPNNRFLAERTGGTYSTLKVQPAELEDSGVYFCASGDTISYEQYFGPGTRLTVT.

The chain is built from TRBV30 and TRBJ1-3; the D is unclear. This CDR3 spans 15 amino acids. Trimming stripped 2 bases from V and 0 bases from J, with 11 bases between. CDR1 is GTSNPN, CDR2 SVGIG, per germline (reference sequence). The CDR3 DNA is TGTGCCTGGAGTAGAACAAGGGCCTCTGGAAACACCATATATTTT. Translated: CAWSRTRASGNTIYF.